The rows below give T cell receptor beta chains drawn from one sample of a study of control samples from healthy donors and cancer patients. This table comes from immunoSEQ multiplex PCR, and its TCRdb copy is limited to in-frame clones, with some not included. The repertoire holds about 140,000 clones, with roughly 94% as singletons. Sequenced: blood. The receptors derive from a man aged 40-55 years in good health. The CDR3 runs from the conserved cysteine through the conserved F or W. A D gene is named only where the DNA matches it firmly. The size field is filled for only some rows; it gives once, few, many or a size class.

.	TRBJ2-1	TRBV7-3	.	CASSPPGASYNEQFF	TGTGCCAGCAGCCCTCCCGGGGCTTCCTACAATGAGCAGTTCTTC
.	TRBJ1-3	TRBV5-8	.	CASTSLETWGNTIYF	TGTGCCAGCACCTCGTTAGAGACCTGGGGAAACACCATATATTTT
.	TRBJ2-2	TRBV28	.	CASSFGTGELFF	TGTGCCAGCAGTTTTGGTACCGGGGAGCTGTTTTTT
TRBD2	TRBJ2-5	TRBV4-2	few	CASSQERATSGGLQETQYF	TGTGCCAGCAGCCAAGAACGGGCTACCAGCGGGGGCCTTCAAGAGACCCAGTACTTC
.	TRBJ2-7	TRBV15	.	CATSRRAGEQYF	TGTGCCACCAGCAGGAGGGCGGGAGAGCAGTACTTC
TRBD1	TRBJ1-5	TRBV6-5	.	CASSSGQGAQPQHF	TGTGCCAGCAGTTCGGGACAGGGGGCTCAGCCCCAGCATTTT
.	TRBJ1-1	TRBV7-9	.	CASSSQGDITEAFF	TGTGCCAGCAGCTCTCAGGGCGATATTACTGAAGCTTTCTTT
.	TRBJ1-2	TRBV13	.	CASSSAGDVWHGYTF	TGTGCCAGCAGCTCGGCGGGGGACGTTTGGCATGGCTACACCTTC
.	TRBJ2-5	TRBV5-4	.	CASSSTGSGETQYF	TGTGCCAGCAGCTCCACAGGGTCGGGAGAGACCCAGTACTTC
.	TRBJ2-2	TRBV5-1	once	CASMRGTGELFF	TGCGCCAGCATGAGGGGCACCGGGGAGCTGTTTTTT
.	TRBJ2-7	TRBV12-3/TRBV12-4	once	CASSPGPYEQYF	TGTGCCAGCAGTCCTGGTCCCTACGAGCAGTACTTC
.	TRBJ1-2	TRBV5-6	.	CASSPGTANYGYTF	TGTGCCAGCAGCCCAGGGACGGCTAACTATGGCTACACCTTC
.	TRBJ2-1	TRBV29-1	.	CSVEDRYNEQFF	TGCAGCGTTGAAGATCGATACAATGAGCAGTTCTTC
TRBD1	TRBJ1-1	TRBV4-1	.	CASSQDRTGLNTEAFF	TGCGCCAGCAGCCAAGACCGGACAGGCCTAAACACTGAAGCTTTCTTT
.	TRBJ1-2	TRBV7-9	.	CASSLLFGTSDYGYTF	TGTGCCAGCAGCTTGCTGTTCGGGACATCCGACTATGGCTACACCTTC
.	TRBJ1-5	TRBV24-1	.	CATSDRLGQPQHF	TGTGCCACCAGTGATCGGCTGGGACAGCCCCAGCATTTT
TRBD1	TRBJ2-5	TRBV5-4	.	CASSTQTGSQETQYF	TGTGCCAGCAGCACCCAGACAGGGAGCCAAGAGACCCAGTACTTC
.	TRBJ2-7	TRBV15	few	CATSRLHRDEQYF	TGTGCCACCAGCAGGTTACACAGGGACGAGCAGTACTTC
TRBD2	TRBJ2-7	TRBV13	.	CASRALIGASGPYEQYF	TGTGCCAGCAGAGCGTTAATCGGGGCTAGCGGGCCCTACGAGCAGTACTTC
.	TRBJ2-1	TRBV3-1/TRBV3-2	.	CARNAGEGDEQFF	TGTGCCAGAAATGCAGGGGAGGGCGATGAGCAGTTCTTC
.	TRBJ2-2	TRBV11-2	.	CASSFSAGELFF	TGTGCCAGCAGCTTCTCCGCCGGGGAGCTGTTTTTT
.	TRBJ2-4	TRBV5-6	.	CASSLGGWNIQYF	TGTGCCAGCAGCTTGGGGGGATGGAACATTCAGTACTTC
.	TRBJ1-4	TRBV2	.	CASLTGTGEKLFF	TGTGCCAGTCTCACGGGGACCGGTGAAAAACTGTTTTTT
.	TRBJ2-1	TRBV19	.	CASNSQGSPVF	TGTGCCAGTAATAGTCAGGGGAGTCCAGTCTTC
TRBD1	TRBJ1-2	TRBV7-2	.	CASSLVGYYGQGWRIGYTF	TGTGCCAGCAGCTTAGTTGGGTACTACGGACAGGGTTGGAGGATCGGCTACACCTTC
TRBD1	TRBJ1-5	TRBV6-1	.	CASSEVTTGDLPQHF	TGTGCCAGCAGTGAAGTGACCACAGGGGACCTGCCCCAGCATTTT
.	TRBJ2-1	TRBV11-2	.	CASSSGSYNEQFF	TGTGCCAGCAGCTCAGGTTCCTACAATGAGCAGTTCTTC
TRBD2	TRBJ2-7	TRBV10-1	.	CASSDGTSELYEQYF	TGCGCCAGCAGTGACGGGACTAGCGAGCTATACGAGCAGTACTTC
TRBD1	TRBJ1-5	TRBV7-8	.	CASSSDRRQPQHF	TGTGCCAGCAGCTCGGACAGGAGGCAGCCCCAGCATTTT
.	TRBJ2-3	TRBV21-1	.	CASSKVTSGRAPSSTDTQYF	TGTGCCAGCAGCAAAGTTACTAGCGGGAGGGCGCCCTCTAGCACAGATACGCAGTATTTT
.	TRBJ1-1	TRBV18	.	CASSQSGGVNTEAFF	TGTGCCAGCTCCCAATCGGGCGGCGTGAACACTGAAGCTTTCTTT
.	TRBJ1-5	TRBV3-1/TRBV3-2	once	CASSPRWGGNQPQHF	TGTGCCAGCAGCCCTCGGTGGGGCGGGAATCAGCCCCAGCATTTT
.	TRBJ1-4	TRBV5-1	.	CASSLVWGEKLFF	TGCGCCAGCAGCTTGGTTTGGGGTGAAAAACTGTTTTTT
.	TRBJ1-5	TRBV19	.	CASREDTTLNQPQHF	TGTGCCAGTAGGGAGGACACGACCTTAAATCAGCCCCAGCATTTT
.	TRBJ1-1	TRBV5-1	.	CASSLVSGVNTEAFF	TGCGCCAGCAGCTTGGTCTCAGGGGTGAACACTGAAGCTTTCTTT
.	TRBJ2-7	TRBV7-9	.	CASRLSFSSYEQYF	TGTGCCAGCAGACTTTCCTTTAGCTCCTACGAGCAGTACTTC
TRBD1	TRBJ1-3	TRBV6-6	.	CASSYGQGDTIYF	TGTGCCAGCAGTTATGGACAGGGAGACACCATATATTTT
TRBD1	TRBJ1-2	TRBV9	.	CASRGTGGDYGYTF	TGTGCCAGCAGGGGGACAGGGGGCGACTATGGCTACACCTTC
TRBD1	TRBJ1-1	TRBV2	.	CASTGTGGGRSTEAFF	TGTGCCAGCACCGGGACAGGGGGCGGAAGGAGCACTGAAGCTTTCTTT
.	TRBJ1-2	TRBV10-3	.	CAIREGHGYTF	TGTGCCATCAGGGAGGGGCATGGCTACACCTTC
TRBD2	TRBJ2-1	TRBV10-2	.	CASSDGGAGGWGANEQFF	TGCGCCAGCAGTGACGGGGGGGCGGGGGGCTGGGGAGCTAATGAGCAGTTCTTC
.	TRBJ1-3	TRBV9	.	CASSVAEFGNTIYF	TGTGCCAGCAGCGTAGCTGAGTTTGGAAACACCATATATTTT
.	TRBJ2-5	TRBV12-3/TRBV12-4	.	CASSLSREETQYF	TGTGCCAGCAGTTTGAGTAGGGAAGAGACCCAGTACTTC
.	TRBJ1-1	TRBV7-9	.	CASSWEAVEAFF	TGTGCCAGCAGCTGGGAGGCGGTCGAAGCTTTCTTT
.	TRBJ1-1	TRBV7-9	.	CASSLVGAAEAFF	TGTGCCAGCAGCTTAGTAGGGGCAGCTGAAGCTTTCTTT
.	TRBJ2-1	TRBV2	once	CASSETVIYNEQFF	TGTGCCAGCAGTGAAACAGTTATTTACAATGAGCAGTTCTTC
.	TRBJ2-7	TRBV28	.	CATQSPYEQYF	TGTGCCACTCAGTCCCCCTACGAGCAGTACTTC
TRBD1	TRBJ2-1	TRBV6-5	.	CASRTGQAINEQFF	TGTGCCAGCAGGACGGGACAGGCAATCAATGAGCAGTTCTTC
TRBD2	TRBJ2-1	TRBV6-5	.	CASHTSGGSYNEQFF	TGTGCCAGCCATACCAGCGGGGGGTCCTACAATGAGCAGTTCTTC
.	TRBJ2-3	TRBV4-3	.	CASSQDAETNSDTQYF	TGCGCCAGCAGCCAAGATGCAGAGACTAACTCGGATACGCAGTATTTT
TRBD1	TRBJ1-4	TRBV3-1/TRBV3-2	once	CASSLRTGAREKLFF	TGTGCCAGCAGCCTAAGGACAGGGGCTAGGGAAAAACTGTTTTTT
.	TRBJ1-4	TRBV10-2	.	CASGTQGGEKLFF	TGCGCCAGCGGGACTCAGGGCGGGGAAAAACTGTTTTTT
TRBD1	TRBJ1-2	TRBV10-3	.	CAISDTGTGNGYTF	TGTGCCATCAGTGACACCGGGACAGGGAATGGCTACACCTTC